This paragraph reports one T cell receptor beta chain. What it binds is unknown. Original analysis: Treg pools: 50,000 to 65,000 distinct patient, under 100,000 donor TCRbeta sequences. TCRdb's copy holds only in-frame clones and misses some; the assay was immunoSEQ multiplex PCR. V and J calls and clone size come straight from that table; D and trimming were deduced from the DNA. The repertoire holds roughly 22,000 clones, 94% seen once, with approximately 2% in the top ten. The regulatory T cell sort gate was CD4+CD25hiCD127low/negative. Trimming removed 4 bases at V and 0 bases at J, with 10 bases between. CDR3 length: 14 amino acids. In germline, CDR1 is SGHNT, CDR2 YYREEE (reference sequence). These data come from a study of B cell selection in AIRE deficiency. Study findings and constraints: Only around a tenth of approximately 3,700 shared Treg sequences were patient-specific; 30% to 40% healthy-specific. Shared Treg sequences were biased toward short CDR3s with few non-templated nucleotide insertions. About a third of healthy-shared Treg sequences were found among patient Tconv cells.

The V gene is TRBV5-4, the J gene TRBJ2-5; a weak D match, TRBD2 (5 bases). The source material was Tregs sorted from PBMCs. The TCR sequence derives from a human donor with AIRE deficiency. In DNA, the CDR3 is TGTGCCAGCAGCCCAGCTAGCAACCAAGAGACCCAGTACTTC. Translating gives CASSPASNQETQYF.